The following is a TCR beta chain sequence with its context. Its antigen remains unidentified. This specimen belongs to a study of OX40 agonist ivuxolimab in advanced cancers. Study results and limitations: Both CD4+ and CD8+ T cell populations in blood had undergone clonal expansion by week 6 at 0.1 to 3.0 mg/kg. Averaged across samples, CD8+ T cells carried more expanded clones than CD4+ did.

Profiled with immunoSEQ multiplex PCR; TCRdb holds only in-frame clones, not every one. Among 85,000 to 120,000 clones listed, approximately 90% were seen once. Trimming removed 0 bases at V and 5 bases at J, with 14 bases between. The CDR3 runs to 15 residues. Germline V gene lookup returns CDR1 SGHTA and CDR2 FQGTGA. Baseline, cycle 4 day 1, and cycle 7 day 1 were the blood sampling points. The specimen was CD4+ or CD8+ T cells sorted from blood, collected in a trial of the OX40 agonist ivuxolimab. This TCR derives from an adult with an advanced solid tumor such as melanoma, head and neck, liver or kidney cancer. This rearrangement joins TRBV7-3 to TRBJ2-7; D is unresolved. CDR3 in amino acids: CASSLTSRQPHEQYF. The CDR3 coding sequence is TGTGCCAGCAGCTTAACGTCGAGGCAGCCCCACGAGCAGTACTTC.